Listed here are 18 T cell receptor beta chains from one sample, sequenced in a study of blood T cell repertoires in COVID-19. Libraries were prepared by immunoSEQ multiplex PCR; TCRdb keeps only in-frame clonotypes and omits some of them. The sample has 45,000 or so clones; just under 90% are singletons. Sequencing was performed on peripheral blood. The receptor source for this set is a middle-aged man with COVID-19, enrolled during active disease.

This sequence joins TRBV2 and TRBJ2-7, with a weak D call TRBD1 (5 bases). V was cut by 0 bases and J by 4 bases, with 10 bases left in between. The CDR3 is 14 amino acids. Germline V CDR1 and CDR2: SNHLY, FYNNEI. The CDR3 nucleotides read TGTGCCAGCAGTGAAGCCAGGGTTGGGTACGAGCAGTACTTC. Translated: CASSEARVGYEQYF.

The chain combines TRBV24-1 with TRBJ2-2; possible D gene TRBD1, 5 bases. CDR1 is KGHDR, CDR2 SFDVKD, per germline. CDR3 size: 14 residues. Trimming stripped 4 bases from V and 5 bases from J, with 10 bases between. The CDR3 spells CATSDRRQTGELFF. DNA for the CDR3: TGTGCCACCAGTGACCGCAGACAGACCGGGGAGCTGTTTTTT.

This chain uses TRBV11-2 with TRBJ1-6, with a tentative D call TRBD1 (6 bases). The CDR3 extends over 14 amino acids. Deletions cut 4 bases from V and 7 bases from J, with 11 bases between. In germline, CDR1 is SGHAT, CDR2 FQNNGV. The CDR3 loop is CASSSGAGNSPLHF. DNA of the CDR3: TGTGCCAGCAGCTCAGGGGCTGGGAATTCACCCCTCCACTTT.

This chain joins TRBV7-9 and TRBJ2-1; 9 nucleotides match TRBD2. Looked up from germline, CDR1 is SEHNR and CDR2 is FQNEAQ (reference sequence). This CDR3 comprises 17 residues. Trimming cost V 2 bases and J 5 bases; bases outside gene matches: 10. CDR3 sequence reads: CASSLSVAPSGNNEQFF. The CDR3 bases are TGTGCCAGCAGCTTATCCGTAGCCCCTAGCGGGAACAATGAGCAGTTCTTC.

The V and J genes are TRBV24-1 and TRBJ1-5; D unresolved. Germline V gene sequence: CDR1 KGHDR, CDR2 SFDVKD. The ends were cut back, 2 bases at V and 5 bases at J, with 9 bases in the middle. This CDR3 comprises 14 residues. This CDR3 is CATSDYQVDQPQHF. As DNA, the CDR3 is TGTGCCACCAGTGATTACCAGGTGGATCAGCCCCAGCATTTT.

The chain uses TRBV11-2 and TRBJ2-7; the match to TRBD1 covers 7 bases. The V segment lost 1 base and the J segment 4 bases; nucleotides outside the gene matches: 7. Germline assignment: CDR1 SGHAT and CDR2 FQNNGV. CDR3 size: 15 residues. Here the CDR3 DNA reads TGTGCCAGCAGCTTAGTGGGGACAGCCCTTTACGAGCAGTACTTC. Translation gives CASSLVGTALYEQYF.

The chain recombines TRBV11-2 with TRBJ2-7, with 8 bases matching TRBD1. This CDR3 comprises 16 residues. V lost 5 bases, J lost 5 bases, and 14 bases stayed unmatched. Germline V gene lookup returns CDR1 SGHAT and CDR2 FQNNGV. The CDR3 nucleotides are TGTGCCAGCAGCCTTAACCGGGACAGGTTTACCCACGAGCAGTACTTC. Its protein is CASSLNRDRFTHEQYF.

The V and J genes are TRBV12-5 and TRBJ2-1; D gene ambiguous. V was clipped by 9 bases and J by 0 bases, with 9 bases between them. CDR1 and CDR2 (germline): LGHNT, FRNRAP. CDR3 length: 13 amino acids. The CDR3 is CASALSSYNEQFF. The CDR3 DNA is TGTGCTAGCGCGCTGAGCTCCTACAATGAGCAGTTCTTC.

V and J are TRBV19 and TRBJ2-3, with TRBD2 matching 7 bases. The CDR3 is made up of 14 amino acids. Per the germline V gene, CDR1 is LNHDA and CDR2 is SQIVND (reference sequence). V shed 9 bases, J shed 2 bases, and the junction held 8 bases outside the gene matches. The DNA for the CDR3 is TGTGCCAGCTCGCGGGAGACCCCCACAGATACGCAGTATTTT. As protein: CASSRETPTDTQYF.

V is TRBV7-9 and J is TRBJ2-2; D might be TRBD1 (6 bases). V was clipped by 11 bases and J by 0 bases, with 19 bases between them. CDR3 size: 16 residues. From germline, CDR1 is SEHNR and CDR2 FQNEAQ (reference sequence). CDR3 coding DNA: TGTGCCGGATTGACCACGGGACACGCGAACACCGGGGAGCTGTTTTTT. Translated, it gives CAGLTTGHANTGELFF.

The chain employs TRBV6-2 or TRBV6-3 and TRBJ2-1, with 12 bases aligning to TRBD2. Germline lookup yields CDR1 MNHEY and CDR2 SVGEGT. V lost 4 bases, J lost 7 bases, and 5 bases stayed unmatched. The CDR3 has 15 residues. The CDR3 loop reads CASSSGTSGYNEQFF. The CDR3 nucleotides are TGTGCCAGCAGTTCCGGGACTAGCGGGTATAATGAGCAGTTCTTC.

The chain has TRBV19 and TRBJ2-1, with 7 bases lining up with TRBD2. The CDR3 is 15 residues long. The V segment lost 6 bases and the J segment 3 bases; nucleotides outside the gene matches: 8. CDR1 is LNHDA, CDR2 SQIVND, per germline (reference sequence). The CDR3 here is CASSPGGGLYNEQFF. The CDR3 DNA is TGTGCCAGTAGCCCTGGGGGGGGTCTCTACAATGAGCAGTTCTTC.

This chain connects TRBV2 to TRBJ2-5; 12 positions match TRBD2. J lost 6 bases, V lost 5 bases, and 10 bases had no gene match. Germline V gene data show CDR1 as SNHLY and CDR2 as FYNNEI. This CDR3 is 16 amino acids long. CDR3 sequence (DNA): TGTGCCAGCAGTCGAGAGTCTAGCGGGGGGGCCAAGACCCAGTACTTC. It encodes CASSRESSGGAKTQYF.

The chain has TRBV7-3 and TRBJ2-5; 10 positions agree with TRBD2. With V trimmed by 4 bases and J by 5 bases, 7 bases remained unmatched. Germline V gene lookup returns CDR1 SGHTA and CDR2 FQGTGA. The CDR3 spans 15 residues. The DNA of the CDR3 is TGTGCCAGCAGCTCCCTAGCGGGGGCCGGGGAGACCCAGTACTTC. It is translated as CASSSLAGAGETQYF.

This clone has a handful of counts. The chain links TRBV4-1 to TRBJ1-2; D gene ambiguous. The CDR3 extends over 15 amino acids. CDR1 MGHRA and CDR2 YSYEKL come from the germline V gene. V dropped 0 bases and J dropped 3 bases, with 11 bases sitting between them. CDR3 DNA sequence: TGCGCCAGCAGCCAAGAGGAGGGAAGGGACTATGGCTACACCTTC. Translating it yields CASSQEEGRDYGYTF.

The chain employs TRBV28 and TRBJ2-7, with 7 bases fitting TRBD2. The CDR3 is made up of 17 amino acids. Trimming took 5 bases from V and 0 from J; bases not matched to a gene: 13. Germline values: CDR1 MDHEN, CDR2 SYDVKM. The DNA for the CDR3 is TGTGCCAGCAGTCAACCCCGAAGCGGGGCTCCCTCCTACGAGCAGTACTTC. Amino acids: CASSQPRSGAPSYEQYF.

V usage is TRBV13 and J usage is TRBJ1-1, with 8 bases that match TRBD1. There are 13 residues in the CDR3. Germline loops: CDR1 PRHDT, CDR2 FYEKMQ (reference sequence). The junction had 6 bases not matched to a gene; V was cut back by 6 bases and J by 6 bases. The CDR3 nucleotides are TGTGCCAGCAGACGTCAGGGGGCGGCTGAAGCTTTCTTT. Translated, it gives CASRRQGAAEAFF.

The count of this clone is one. The gene calls are TRBV30 and TRBJ2-7; 10 positions match TRBD2. The ends lost 2 bases at V and 3 bases at J; junction bases unmatched: 4. Per the germline V gene, CDR1 is GTSNPN and CDR2 is SVGIG (reference sequence). CDR3 length equals 14 residues. As DNA, the CDR3 is TGTGCCTGGAGTCGGACTAGCGGATTCTACGAGCAGTACTTC. It encodes CAWSRTSGFYEQYF.